One and the same sample provided the 25 T cell receptor beta chains below, sequenced in a study of human T cells and chemical hapten exposure. This sample's time point: patch test 1, 2 weeks after DPC sensitization. Treatment described: therapeutic diphenylcyclopropenone sensitization with weekly scalp DPC. A single record per CDR3 protein comes from TCRdb applying MiXCR to the RACE reads. In the table there are 300,000 to 400,000 distinct CDR3 sequences, around 6.9% of which are singletons. Sequenced here: whole blood, sampled in connection with sensitization to the hapten diphenylcyclopropenone (DPC). Source of these receptors: a woman aged 18-29 years with alopecia areata. Some clones in this sample may be carry-over from other donors' samples.

The chain is built from TRBV7-3 and TRBJ1-5, with 9 bases matching TRBD1. Germline values: CDR1 SGHTA, CDR2 FQGTGA. The CDR3 length is 18 residues. V was clipped by 5 bases and J by 6 bases; unmatched bases: 17. The CDR3: CASSPRASTGGAIQPQHF. The CDR3 nucleotides read TGTGCCAGCAGCCCGCGGGCCTCCACAGGGGGCGCGATTCAGCCCCAGCATTTT.

CDR3 region: CASSPQGGHEKLFF. The CDR3 DNA follows: TGTGCCAGCAGCCCACAGGGCGGGCATGAAAAACTGTTTTTT. This chain connects TRBV12-3 or TRBV12-4 to TRBJ1-4; TRBD1 might be the D (6 bases). The CDR3 sequence is 14 residues long. The V gene lost 6 bases and the J gene lost 6 bases, with 14 bases spanning the gap.

Only a few counts were recorded for this clonotype. The rearrangement uses TRBV18 and TRBJ1-2; TRBD1 aligns across 8 bases. The CDR3 extends over 17 amino acids. Looked up from germline, CDR1 is KGHSH and CDR2 is LQKENI. Trimming cost V 0 bases and J 0 bases; bases outside gene matches: 6. The chain's CDR3 is CASSPPGTGHTNYGYTF. The CDR3 nucleotides are TGTGCCAGCTCACCACCCGGGACAGGCCACACTAACTATGGCTACACCTTC.

This clonotype has more than one count but fewer than ten. The rearrangement links TRBV18 to TRBJ1-4; 12 bases are shared with TRBD1. V was clipped by 2 bases and J by 11 bases; unmatched bases: 9. In germline, CDR1 is KGHSH, CDR2 LQKENI. CDR3 length equals 16 residues. CDR3 DNA: TGTGCCAGCTCACCAGCCTCCGGGACAGGGGGCTATAAACTGTTTTTT. Residues: CASSPASGTGGYKLFF.

This clonotype came up a few times. The rearrangement links TRBV7-2 to TRBJ2-3, with D tentatively TRBD2 (6 bases). Trimming pared 2 bases from V and 6 bases from J, leaving 12 bases between. The CDR3 contains 14 residues. Germline assignment: CDR1 SGHTA and CDR2 FQGNSA. The CDR3 DNA follows: TGTGCCAGCAGCTTAATGACTAGTCGGGATACGCAGTATTTT. This gives the protein CASSLMTSRDTQYF.

The table lists this clonotype with many counts. V and J are TRBV24-1 and TRBJ1-1; 9 positions agree with TRBD1. The V gene's germline CDR1 is KGHDR and CDR2 SFDVKD. The CDR3 has 14 amino acids. The V and J ends lost 6 bases and 7 bases, in that order; junction bases with no gene match: 8. The CDR3, as DNA: TGTGCCACCAGTCTACAGGGGGCGCTGGGTGAAGCTTTCTTT. Its translation is CATSLQGALGEAFF.

This clonotype has only a few counts. The rearrangement uses TRBV3-1 and TRBJ2-7; D not certain. V lost 4 bases and J 7 bases, leaving 14 bases between the germline ends. The CDR3 has 13 amino acids. Germline-derived CDR1 and CDR2 are LGHDT and YNNKEL (reference sequence). CDR3 DNA: TGTGCCAGCAGCCCATCGTTTTCGAGGGAGCAGTACTTC. It encodes CASSPSFSREQYF.

J is TRBJ1-1 and V is TRBV6-6; D is undetermined. The CDR3 is 14 residues long. Trimming pared 0 bases from V and 7 bases from J, leaving 12 bases between. Germline CDR1 and CDR2: MNHNY and SVGAGI (reference sequence). The CDR3 loop is CASSYSSARGEAFF. CDR3 bases: TGTGCCAGCAGTTACTCGTCAGCGCGCGGTGAAGCTTTCTTT.

This clonotype was counted many times. This chain uses TRBV6-2 or TRBV6-3 with TRBJ2-1, with D perhaps assigned TRBD1 or TRBD2 (5 bases each). The germline V gene encodes CDR1 MNHEY and CDR2 SVGEGT. Between the trimmed V and J ends, which lost 8 bases and 9 bases, there was a span of 17 bases. The CDR3 consists of 13 residues. The chain's CDR3 is CASWDGPAIEQFF. Here the CDR3 DNA reads TGTGCCAGCTGGGACGGACCGGCTATTGAGCAGTTCTTC.

In this sample, this clonotype turned up a few times. V and J are TRBV20-1 and TRBJ2-3, with a possible D match to TRBD1 (5 bases). Germline V gene sequence: CDR1 DFQATT, CDR2 SNEGSKA (reference sequence). V was clipped by 6 bases and J by 8 bases, with 18 bases between them. CDR3 length: 13 residues. CDR3 bases: TGCAGTGCCCCGGCGTCAGGGCTGGGTACGCAGTATTTT. Encoded protein: CSAPASGLGTQYF.

This clonotype came up a few times. The rearrangement links TRBV7-6 to TRBJ2-7, with 9 nucleotides matching TRBD1. The trim removed 3 bases at V and 5 bases at J, leaving 2 bases unmatched. Per the germline V gene, CDR1 is SGHVS and CDR2 is FNYEAQ. This CDR3 is 13 amino acids long. CDR3 sequence (DNA): TGTGCCAGCAGCTTTACAGGGGGCGACGAGCAGTACTTC. Encoded protein: CASSFTGGDEQYF.

This clonotype was counted between two and nine times. The V and J genes are TRBV6-2 or TRBV6-3 and TRBJ2-7; D is possibly TRBD2 (7 bases). Trimming cost V 4 bases and J 4 bases, with 20 bases left between them. CDR1 is MNHEY, CDR2 SVGEGT, per germline. CDR3 length: 16 amino acids. DNA for the CDR3: TGTGCCAGCAGTTTGCCGGGACGGGGGGCGAAATACGAGCAGTACTTC. Translated, it gives CASSLPGRGAKYEQYF.

This clonotype was found a few times. This sequence joins TRBV5-1 and TRBJ2-3, with TRBD1 as a possible D gene (6 bases). Germline V gene lookup returns CDR1 SGHRS and CDR2 YFSETQ. V lost 0 bases, J lost 1 base, and 12 bases lay in between. This CDR3 contains 16 residues. CDR3: CASSLGLQGGTDTQYF. CDR3 nucleotide sequence: TGCGCCAGCAGCTTGGGCCTACAGGGCGGCACAGATACGCAGTATTTT.

J is TRBJ1-5 and V is TRBV6-5; TRBD1 is a possible D gene (6 bases). Trimming took off 6 bases at V and 6 bases at J, with 12 bases between the two ends. Germline V gene lookup returns CDR1 MNHEY and CDR2 SVGAGI. The CDR3 has 13 amino acids. For the CDR3, the DNA is TGTGCCAGCAGAACAGGGTTGGGTCAGCCCCAGCATTTT. As protein: CASRTGLGQPQHF.

This clonotype was picked up many times. The chain carries TRBV7-9 and TRBJ1-6, with TRBD1 as a possible D gene (5 bases). V was shortened by 5 bases and J by 5 bases, with 13 bases between the two germline ends. CDR1 and CDR2 from the germline V gene are SEHNR and FQNEAQ (reference sequence). This CDR3 is built from 15 residues. The chain's CDR3 is CASSQNMGDNSPLHF. The CDR3 nucleotides read TGTGCCAGCAGCCAGAACATGGGGGATAATTCACCCCTCCACTTT.

The chain links TRBV2 to TRBJ1-1; the D gene is possibly TRBD1 (6 bases). This CDR3 spans 15 amino acids. Germline values: CDR1 SNHLY, CDR2 FYNNEI. The germline V and J ends were trimmed by 5 bases and 2 bases, with 15 bases remaining between them. CDR3 in amino acids: CASSLQGILNTEAFF. The CDR3 DNA follows: TGTGCCAGCAGTTTACAGGGAATCTTAAACACTGAAGCTTTCTTT. Based on the CDR3 plus reference TRBV2 and TRBJ1-1, the full variable domain is EPEVTQTPSHQVTQMGQEVILRCVPISNHLYFYWYRQILGQKVEFLVSFYNNEISEKSEIFDDQFSVERPDGSNFTLKIRSTKLEDSAMYFCASSLQGILNTEAFFGQGTRLTVV.

This clonotype was found many times. V and J are TRBV4-3 and TRBJ2-4; D tentatively reads TRBD1 or TRBD2 (5 bases each). The CDR3 totals 15 residues. Deletions cut 0 bases from V and 7 bases from J, with 13 bases between. Per germline, CDR1 LGHNA and CDR2 YSLEER. The CDR3 sequence: CASSQDSGTTNIQYF. DNA for the CDR3: TGCGCCAGCAGCCAAGATTCAGGGACGACGAACATTCAGTACTTC.

The table lists this clonotype with many counts. The rearrangement joins TRBV5-1 to TRBJ2-5; TRBD1 matches 8 bases. The ends lost 4 bases at V and 5 bases at J; junction bases unmatched: 4. The CDR3 extends over 13 amino acids. CDR1 is SGHRS and CDR2 is YFSETQ in the germline V gene. The CDR3 DNA follows: TGCGCCAGCAGCCCAAACAGGGGGGAGACCCAGTACTTC. Protein product: CASSPNRGETQYF. Filled out from reference TRBV5-1 and TRBJ2-5, the complete variable domain reads KAGVTQTPRYLIKTRGQQVTLSCSPISGHRSVSWYQQTPGQGLQFLFEYFSETQRNKGNFPGRFSGRQFSNSRSEMNVSTLELGDSALYLCASSPNRGETQYFGPGTRLLVL.

This chain links TRBV18 with TRBJ1-4; D remains ambiguous. The CDR3 has 13 amino acids. The V gene's germline CDR1 is KGHSH and CDR2 LQKENI. V lost 6 bases and J 5 bases, leaving 10 bases between the germline ends. The CDR3 bases are TGTGCCAGCTCTAACAGTGCGAATGAAAAACTGTTTTTT. This encodes CASSNSANEKLFF.

The chain employs TRBV7-2 and TRBJ1-1; D not certain. This CDR3 contains 13 residues. Trimming cost V 1 base and J 8 bases, with 11 bases left between them. The V gene's germline CDR1 is SGHTA and CDR2 FQGNSA. The chain's CDR3 is CASSLGFGVEAFF. The CDR3 DNA reads as TGTGCCAGCAGCTTAGGTTTCGGGGTAGAAGCTTTCTTT.

Concerning this clonotype itself: Being one base from a much bigger clone, this may be a read error. V usage is TRBV4-1 and J usage is TRBJ1-2, with D maybe TRBD1 (5 bases). Germline V gives CDR1 MGHRA, CDR2 YSYEKL. This CDR3 has 15 amino acids. V gave up 3 bases and J gave up 4 bases, with 15 bases separating them. CDR3 DNA: TGCGCCAGCAGCCAGGGACCGGGGATAGGCTATGGCTACACCTTC. Translated, it gives CASSQGPGIGYGYTF.

This clonotype was seen only a few times. The chain employs TRBV4-3 and TRBJ2-2; unclear D gene. With 0 bases removed from V and 0 bases from J, the gap between germline ends came to 8 bases. Germline CDR1 reads LGHNA; CDR2 reads YSLEER. The CDR3 is 16 residues long. The CDR3 coding sequence is TGCGCCAGCAGCCAAGACGAGTTCGCGAACACCGGGGAGCTGTTTTTT. Its translation is CASSQDEFANTGELFF.

There are a few counts of this clonotype. The rearrangement joins TRBV5-4 to TRBJ2-2; 9 positions agree with TRBD1. The CDR3 covers 13 residues. Losses at the gene ends were 3 bases for V and 6 bases for J; bases not matched to a gene: 0. CDR1 is SGHNT, CDR2 YYREEE, per germline (reference sequence). CDR3 sequence: CASSWDRAGELFF. The CDR3 DNA reads TGTGCCAGCAGCTGGGACAGGGCCGGGGAGCTGTTTTTT.

The chain carries TRBV7-2 and TRBJ1-2, with TRBD1 identical over 7 bases. After removal of 5 bases from V and 4 bases from J, the junction contained 13 bases not matched to a gene. CDR1 and CDR2 from the germline V gene are SGHTA and FQGNSA. The CDR3 totals 16 residues. As DNA, the CDR3 is TGTGCCAGCAGCGCCCTTAGACCGGACAGGACCTATGGCTACACCTTC. It yields the protein CASSALRPDRTYGYTF. The entire variable domain, with the rest obtained from reference TRBV7-2 and TRBJ1-2, is as follows: GAGVSQSPSNKVTEKGKDVELRCDPISGHTALYWYRQSLGQGLEFLIYFQGNSAPDKSGLPSDRFSAERTGGSVSTLTIQRTQQEDSAVYLCASSALRPDRTYGYTFGSGTRLTVV.

This clonotype was observed many times. The chain joins TRBV20-1 to TRBJ2-7, with 7 bases identical to TRBD2. The CDR3 totals 15 residues. J gave up 5 bases and V 3 bases, and 13 bases lay outside the gene matches. In germline, CDR1 is DFQATT, CDR2 SNEGSKA (reference sequence). The CDR3 region is CSASPPTLARNEQYF. DNA for the CDR3: TGCAGTGCTAGCCCCCCAACACTAGCGAGGAACGAGCAGTACTTC.